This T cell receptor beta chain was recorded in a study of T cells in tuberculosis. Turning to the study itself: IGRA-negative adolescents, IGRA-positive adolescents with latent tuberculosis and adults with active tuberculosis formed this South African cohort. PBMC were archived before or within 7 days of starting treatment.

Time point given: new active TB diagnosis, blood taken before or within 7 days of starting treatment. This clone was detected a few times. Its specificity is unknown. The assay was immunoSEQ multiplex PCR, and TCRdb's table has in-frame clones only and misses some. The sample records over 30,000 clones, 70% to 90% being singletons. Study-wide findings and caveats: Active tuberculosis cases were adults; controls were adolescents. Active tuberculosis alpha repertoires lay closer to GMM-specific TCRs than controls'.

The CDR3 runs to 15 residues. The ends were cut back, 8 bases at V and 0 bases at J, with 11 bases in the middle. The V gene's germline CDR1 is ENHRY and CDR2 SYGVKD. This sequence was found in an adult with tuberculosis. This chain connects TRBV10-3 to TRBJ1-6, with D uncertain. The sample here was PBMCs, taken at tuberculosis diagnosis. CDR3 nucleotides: TGTGCCATCTCGGAAGGGAGCTCCTATAATTCACCCCTCCACTTT. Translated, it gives CAISEGSSYNSPLHF.